This TCR beta chain was observed in a study of cytomegalovirus exposure and HLA in healthy donors. The wider study: A prior analysis found 117 million unique TCR beta sequences from some 200 million T cells. Whole-study findings and limits: TCR beta chains numbering under 200 were designated cytomegalovirus-associated. A reported reduction in N-insertions relative to the approximately 670-donor mean was seen in an Asian-associated ancestry cluster in a later analysis.

V was pared by 6 bases and J by 3 bases, with 6 bases of the junction left unmatched. The length of the CDR3 is 14 residues. Germline CDR1 is SNHLY and CDR2 is FYNNEI. A note on this clone: Its antigen is not known.

PCR primers comprised 60 Vbeta and 13 Jbeta primers. Only in-frame clones appear in the TCRdb table, and some are missing; sequencing was by immunoSEQ multiplex PCR. The data show 200,000 to 250,000 clones, around four fifths seen once. This chain joins TRBV2 and TRBJ2-7, with 9 bases aligning to TRBD1. The sequence came from a woman aged 40 to 55 in good health and CMV-seronegative. Input material: PBMCs. The CDR3 loop reads CASRDRDRVYEQYF. The CDR3 DNA is TGTGCCAGCAGAGACCGGGACAGGGTCTACGAGCAGTACTTC.